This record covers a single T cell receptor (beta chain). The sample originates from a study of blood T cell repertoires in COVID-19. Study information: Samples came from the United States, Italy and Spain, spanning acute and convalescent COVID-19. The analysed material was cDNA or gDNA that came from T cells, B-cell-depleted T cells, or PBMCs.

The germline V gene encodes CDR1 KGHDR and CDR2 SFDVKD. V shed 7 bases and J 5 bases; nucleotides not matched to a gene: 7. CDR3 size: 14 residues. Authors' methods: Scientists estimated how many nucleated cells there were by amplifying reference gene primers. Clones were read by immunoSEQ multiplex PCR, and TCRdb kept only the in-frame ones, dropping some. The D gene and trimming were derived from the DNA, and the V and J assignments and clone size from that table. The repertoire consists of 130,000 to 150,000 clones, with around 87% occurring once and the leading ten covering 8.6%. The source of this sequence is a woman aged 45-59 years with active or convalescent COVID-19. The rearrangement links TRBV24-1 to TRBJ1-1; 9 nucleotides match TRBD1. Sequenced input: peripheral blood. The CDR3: CATRPTGGGTEAFF. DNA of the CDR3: TGTGCCACCAGACCGACAGGGGGGGGGACTGAAGCTTTCTTT.